This TCR beta chain originates from a study of CD8 T cells in ankylosing spondylitis. Regarding this clonotype: The target antigen is unknown.

Points from the study as a whole: Previous work reported some of these motif variants in the synovial fluid and blood of reactive arthritis. Ankylosing spondylitis blood appeared to carry a characteristic TCR beta motif of roughly eight highly homologous variants.

Using quantitative 5'-RACE with molecular barcodes, the authors made TCR beta libraries. TCRdb re-called the 5' RACE reads with MiXCR, one entry per CDR3 protein. This table holds about 390,000 distinct CDR3 sequences, about a fifth found once. This CDR3 contains 15 residues. In germline, CDR1 is ENHRY, CDR2 SYGVKD. V lost 6 bases to trimming and J lost 4 bases; unmatched junction nucleotides: 8. The source of this sequence is a male donor with ankylosing spondylitis. The sample comprised blood, either unsorted or a sorted T cell fraction (not recorded which). The V call is TRBV10-3, the J call TRBJ1-1, with TRBD1 identical over 10 bases. For the CDR3, the DNA is TGTGCCATCAGCGATCCGGGACAGGGGTCCACTGAAGCTTTCTTT. This sequence encodes CAISDPGQGSTEAFF.